The sequence of this T cell receptor (beta chain) was determined in a study of T cell repertoires in cytomegalovirus infection. TCRdb re-called the reads with MiXCR, one entry per CDR3 protein. In the table there are around 450,000 distinct CDR3 sequences, roughly 31% of which are singletons. This clonotype was recorded a few times. The CDR3 runs to 23 residues. V lost 5 bases and J lost 1; bases outside the gene matches: 29. Germline V lookup: CDR1 MNHNS, CDR2 SASEGT. The sample taken for sequencing was PBMCs. J is TRBJ2-1 and V is TRBV6-1; 7 bases are a match to TRBD1. The sequence was collected from a human donor in good health (CMV status not recorded). Some clones in this sample may be carry-over from other donors' samples. CDR3 bases: TGTGCCAGCAGTAATGGGGTGGGGGTGGCAGGGGGTTCCCCCCGTCTGTCCTACAATGAGCAGTTCTTC. Its translation is CASSNGVGVAGGSPRLSYNEQFF.